These T cell receptor beta chains were read from a single sample in a study of shared clonotypes between healthy human individuals. Data came from immunoSEQ multiplex PCR; TCRdb stores just in-frame clones and leaves some out. The sample yields more than 2 million clones, 95% seen once. The specimen sequenced was naive CD4+ T cells sorted from blood. The origin of the receptors is a man younger than 35 in good health. CDR3s include the opening cysteine and the closing phenylalanine or tryptophan. Fields, in order: V gene, clone size, D gene, J gene, CDR3 protein, CDR3 DNA. The D gene is left open where the match is weak. For some rows the clone size is stated as once, few or many, or as a class when expanded; others skip it.

>TRBV7-9|-|-|TRBJ2-7
CASSPQGGGKTYEQYF
TGTGCCAGCAGCCCCCAGGGGGGGGGCAAAACCTACGAGCAGTACTTC
>TRBV9|-|-|TRBJ2-5
CASSGSRGRETQYF
TGTGCCAGCAGCGGGAGCAGGGGTCGGGAGACCCAGTACTTC
>TRBV11-3|-|TRBD2|TRBJ2-2
CASSLRLAGTTGELFF
TGTGCCAGCAGCTTAAGACTAGCGGGAACTACCGGGGAGCTGTTTTTT
>TRBV19|-|-|TRBJ2-4
CASSGIAKNIQYF
TGTGCCAGTAGTGGAATAGCCAAAAACATTCAGTACTTC
>TRBV2|-|TRBD2|TRBJ2-1
CASLSQRASGGPNEQFF
TGTGCCAGCCTTTCCCAGCGGGCTAGCGGGGGACCAAATGAGCAGTTCTTC
>TRBV7-2|-|TRBD2|TRBJ2-7
CASSLEAGAGYEQYF
TGTGCCAGCAGCCTCGAAGCGGGAGCAGGTTACGAGCAGTACTTC
>TRBV7-2|-|-|TRBJ1-2
CASSPSRGLAGGYTF
TGTGCCAGCAGCCCTAGCCGGGGCCTCGCCGGTGGCTACACCTTC
>TRBV5-1|-|-|TRBJ1-1
CASSLGDILGHMNTEAFF
TGCGCCAGCAGCTTGGGGGACATTTTGGGACACATGAACACTGAAGCTTTCTTT
>TRBV7-2|once|-|TRBJ2-7
CASSRSGAPFEQYF
TGTGCCAGCAGCAGGTCCGGGGCCCCCTTTGAGCAGTACTTC
>TRBV5-1|once|TRBD2|TRBJ2-5
CASSLTSGTPQETQYF
TGCGCCAGCAGCTTGACTAGCGGGACCCCACAAGAGACCCAGTACTTC
>TRBV27|-|TRBD2|TRBJ2-2
CASSPRTSGGQNTGELFF
TGTGCCAGCAGTCCAAGGACTAGCGGGGGCCAGAATACCGGGGAGCTGTTTTTT
>TRBV5-1|once|TRBD2|TRBJ2-1
CASSPTSGSLNEQFF
TGCGCCAGCAGCCCGACTAGCGGGAGTTTGAATGAGCAGTTCTTC
>TRBV5-8|-|TRBD2|TRBJ2-7
CASSFPGLIQYEQYF
TGTGCCAGCAGCTTCCCGGGACTAATTCAGTACGAGCAGTACTTC
>TRBV5-1|-|-|TRBJ1-1
CASSLDGMNTEAFF
TGCGCCAGCAGCTTGGACGGGATGAACACTGAAGCTTTCTTT
>TRBV6-1|-|TRBD1|TRBJ2-1
CASRGQGANEQFF
TGTGCCAGCAGGGGACAGGGGGCGAATGAGCAGTTCTTC
>TRBV4-1|-|TRBD1|TRBJ1-4
CASSHPGRGPEKLFF
TGCGCCAGCAGCCACCCGGGCAGGGGGCCTGAAAAACTGTTTTTT
>TRBV5-1|once|TRBD1|TRBJ1-1
CASSTPDRGVHTEAFF
TGCGCCAGCAGCACACCGGACAGGGGGGTCCACACTGAAGCTTTCTTT
>TRBV29-1|once|-|TRBJ2-7
CSVMLLGKSYEQYF
TGCAGCGTGATGCTACTCGGCAAGTCCTACGAGCAGTACTTC
>TRBV6-1|-|-|TRBJ2-7
CATLRSYEQYF
TGTGCCACCCTTCGGAGCTACGAGCAGTACTTC
>TRBV6-6|-|-|TRBJ2-3
CASSYTGLGADTQYF
TGTGCCAGCAGTTACACGGGACTGGGCGCAGATACGCAGTATTTT
>TRBV10-3|-|-|TRBJ1-1
CAIKDTDTEAFF
TGTGCCATCAAGGACACGGACACTGAAGCTTTCTTT
>TRBV6-5|-|TRBD1|TRBJ1-6
CASSYSRGREGSPLHF
TGTGCCAGCAGTTACTCGAGGGGGCGCGAGGGTTCACCCCTCCACTTT
>TRBV28|once|-|TRBJ2-7
CASSLVNEQYF
TGTGCCAGCAGTTTGGTGAACGAGCAGTACTTC
>TRBV30|-|TRBD2|TRBJ2-5
CASGTSGSWPETQYF
TGTGCCTCGGGGACTAGCGGGAGCTGGCCAGAGACCCAGTACTTC
>TRBV5-1|-|-|TRBJ1-1
CASSRDRTTPEFGFF
TGCGCCAGCAGCAGAGACCGGACGACTCCAGAATTTGGTTTCTTT
>TRBV18|-|-|TRBJ2-7
CASSLGTGGGYEQYF
TGTGCCAGCTCCTTAGGGACTGGGGGAGGATACGAGCAGTACTTC
>TRBV25-1|-|-|TRBJ2-1
CASSEFGGNSYNEQFF
TGTGCCAGCAGTGAATTCGGCGGGAACTCCTACAATGAGCAGTTCTTC
>TRBV15|-|-|TRBJ1-2
CATSTHPINYGYTF
TGTGCCACCAGCACCCACCCGATCAACTATGGCTACACCTTC
>TRBV5-1|once|-|TRBJ1-5
CASSQGGMSNQPQHF
TGCGCCAGCAGCCAAGGGGGAATGAGCAATCAGCCCCAGCATTTT
>TRBV6-1|-|-|TRBJ2-1
CASSDRRNEQFF
TGTGCCAGCAGTGATAGGAGGAATGAGCAGTTCTTC
>TRBV27|-|TRBD1|TRBJ2-1
CASSLFAGQGYNEQFF
TGTGCCAGCAGTTTATTCGCGGGACAGGGCTACAATGAGCAGTTCTTC
>TRBV6-6|-|TRBD2|TRBJ2-5
CASSYSSGVQYF
TGTGCCAGCAGTTACTCTAGCGGGGTTCAGTACTTC
>TRBV5-1|once|TRBD2|TRBJ2-5
CASSRAGRGETQYF
TGCGCCAGCAGCCGTGCAGGGAGGGGAGAGACCCAGTACTTC
>TRBV6-5|-|TRBD1|TRBJ1-3
CASSTDRVGGNTIYF
TGTGCCAGCAGTACCGACAGGGTCGGGGGAAACACCATATATTTT
>TRBV10-3|-|TRBD2|TRBJ2-1
CAISVAGGSNEQFF
TGTGCCATCAGTGTTGCGGGGGGGAGCAATGAGCAGTTCTTC
>TRBV6-5|-|-|TRBJ1-6
CASNLGTSYNSPLHF
TGTGCCAGCAATCTTGGGACCTCCTATAATTCACCCCTCCACTTT
>TRBV7-9|-|-|TRBJ2-1
CASSFGYEQFF
TGTGCCAGCAGCTTCGGGTATGAGCAGTTCTTC
>TRBV5-8|-|-|TRBJ2-3
CASSLYGTDTQYF
TGTGCCAGCAGCTTGTACGGGACAGATACGCAGTATTTT
>TRBV9|-|-|TRBJ1-1
CASSVMEQGSEAFF
TGTGCCAGCAGCGTAATGGAACAGGGATCTGAAGCTTTCTTT
>TRBV4-1|-|TRBD2|TRBJ2-2
CASSRERGGRGELFF
TGCGCCAGCAGCCGAGAGCGGGGGGGCCGCGGGGAGCTGTTTTTT
>TRBV10-1|once|-|TRBJ2-7
CASSDKTYEQYF
TGCGCCAGCAGTGACAAGACCTACGAGCAGTACTTC
>TRBV18|-|-|TRBJ2-7
CASSRGPGGEQYF
TGTGCCAGCTCACGGGGGCCCGGGGGCGAGCAGTACTTC
>TRBV6-5|-|-|TRBJ1-4
CASSYPQGTNEKLFF
TGTGCCAGCAGTTACCCTCAGGGTACTAATGAAAAACTGTTTTTT
>TRBV29-1|-|-|TRBJ1-4
CSVGGLSNEKLFF
TGCAGCGTTGGGGGTCTGTCTAATGAAAAACTGTTTTTT
>TRBV6-6|-|TRBD1|TRBJ2-2
CASSFTGADTGELFF
TGTGCCAGCAGTTTCACAGGGGCGGACACCGGGGAGCTGTTTTTT
>TRBV7-9|once|TRBD2|TRBJ2-2
CASSGTSGGNTGELFF
TGTGCCAGCAGCGGGACTAGCGGGGGGAACACCGGGGAGCTGTTTTTT